The rows below give T cell receptor beta chains drawn from one sample of a study of blood T cell repertoires in COVID-19. The table came from immunoSEQ multiplex PCR; TCRdb's copy has only in-frame clones and leaves some out. The data contain about 90,000 clones, around four fifths of them singletons. The sample comprised peripheral blood. All receptors come from a woman between 70 and 85 years old with active or convalescent COVID-19. Both conserved end residues are part of each CDR3. The D gene is left open where the match is weak. Size values are once, few and many counts, or a class for expanded clones, and some rows have none.

TRBJ2-5,TRBV11-2,-,-,TGTGCCAGCAGCTTAGATATGACTGTCAAAGAGACCCAGTACTTC,CASSLDMTVKETQYF
TRBJ1-4,TRBV20-1,-,-,TGCAGTGCTAGTTCCCCCATGACCGGGGAAAAACTGTTTTTT,CSASSPMTGEKLFF
TRBJ1-1,TRBV10-3,-,-,TGTGCCATCAAAAGAGGGGGGAACACTGAAGCTTTCTTT,CAIKRGGNTEAFF
TRBJ2-7,TRBV6-5,-,-,TGTGCCAGCAGTTCTACTGGGGGGACCTACGAGCAGTACTTC,CASSSTGGTYEQYF
TRBJ2-2,TRBV2,-,-,TGTGCCAGCAGTGGAGTAGGGGGGGCCGACACCGGGGAGCTGTTTTTT,CASSGVGGADTGELFF
TRBJ1-6,TRBV19,-,TRBD1,TGTGCCAGTAGCAGAGCCGGGGACAGGGGTTCACCCCTCCACTTT,CASSRAGDRGSPLHF
TRBJ2-3,TRBV7-9,-,-,TGTGCCAGCAGCTTAGTCCGAGGCGGGACAGTCACAGATACGCAGTATTTT,CASSLVRGGTVTDTQYF
TRBJ1-2,TRBV6-5,-,-,TGTGCCAGCAGGGACAGTAACTATGGCTACACCTTC,CASRDSNYGYTF
TRBJ2-7,TRBV7-2,-,TRBD1,TGTGCCAGCAGCTTAGGGCAGGGACAGAGGTACGAGCAGTACTTC,CASSLGQGQRYEQYF
TRBJ1-2,TRBV2,-,TRBD1,TGTGCCAGCAGTTTACAGGGGGCGGCTAACTATGGCTACACCTTC,CASSLQGAANYGYTF
TRBJ1-2,TRBV15,-,-,TGTGCCACCAGCATCGGGCAGGGCAACTATGGCTACACCTTC,CATSIGQGNYGYTF
TRBJ2-5,TRBV20-1,-,-,TGCAGTGCTAGTCAGGGGCGTGAGACCCAGTACTTC,CSASQGRETQYF
TRBJ2-1,TRBV4-1,few,TRBD1,TGCGCCAGCAGCCAGGAACAGGGGTGGGGGAATGAGCAGTTCTTC,CASSQEQGWGNEQFF
TRBJ1-2,TRBV27,-,TRBD1,TGTGCCAGCAGTTTCGGACAGGGAGGGGTCAATGGCTACACCTTC,CASSFGQGGVNGYTF
TRBJ2-7,TRBV6-5,-,TRBD2,TGTGCCAGCAGATCCTCCGGGGGGTCCTACGAGCAGTACTTC,CASRSSGGSYEQYF
TRBJ2-5,TRBV27,-,-,TGTGCCAGCAGTTCGACAGGTGGCGGGTTGGGGACCCAGTACTTC,CASSSTGGGLGTQYF
TRBJ1-5,TRBV4-1,few,TRBD1,TGCGCCAGCAGCCAGACAGGGTCCCCTGAGCCCCAGCATTTT,CASSQTGSPEPQHF
TRBJ1-2,TRBV27,-,-,TGTGCCAGCAGTTTTGACAGTAACTATGGCTACACCTTC,CASSFDSNYGYTF
TRBJ1-1,TRBV4-3,-,-,TGCGCCAGCAGCCAACAGACAGATACTGAAGCTTTCTTT,CASSQQTDTEAFF
TRBJ1-6,TRBV2,-,-,TGTGCCAGCATCGGCGGCAGCTACAATTCACCCCTCCACTTT,CASIGGSYNSPLHF
TRBJ1-4,TRBV4-3,-,-,TGCGCCAGCAGCCAAGACAGGCAAAATGAAAAACTGTTTTTT,CASSQDRQNEKLFF
TRBJ1-2,TRBV6-5,-,-,TGTGCCAGCACCCGGGGGATTAACTATGGCTACACCTTC,CASTRGINYGYTF
TRBJ1-5,TRBV6-5,-,-,TGTGCCAGCAGTTACAGGACAGGCAATCAGCCCCAGCATTTT,CASSYRTGNQPQHF